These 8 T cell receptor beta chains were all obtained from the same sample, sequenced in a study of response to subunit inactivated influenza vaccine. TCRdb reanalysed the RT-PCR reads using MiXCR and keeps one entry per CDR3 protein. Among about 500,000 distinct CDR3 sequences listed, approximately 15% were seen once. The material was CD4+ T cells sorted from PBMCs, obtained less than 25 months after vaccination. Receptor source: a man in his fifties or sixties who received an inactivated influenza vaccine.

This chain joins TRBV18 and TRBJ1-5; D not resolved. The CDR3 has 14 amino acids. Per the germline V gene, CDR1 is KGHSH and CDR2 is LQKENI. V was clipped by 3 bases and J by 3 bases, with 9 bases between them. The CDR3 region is CASSPRTFNQPQHF. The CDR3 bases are TGTGCCAGCTCACCCAGGACGTTCAATCAGCCCCAGCATTTT.

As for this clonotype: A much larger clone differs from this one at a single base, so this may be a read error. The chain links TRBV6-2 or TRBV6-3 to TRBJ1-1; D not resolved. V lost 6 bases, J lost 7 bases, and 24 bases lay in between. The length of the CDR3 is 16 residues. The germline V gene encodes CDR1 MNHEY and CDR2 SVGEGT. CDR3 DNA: TGTGCCAGCAGAGCACCCACAGCGACCGGGCCCCGTGAAGCTTTCTTT. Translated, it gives CASRAPTATGPREAFF.

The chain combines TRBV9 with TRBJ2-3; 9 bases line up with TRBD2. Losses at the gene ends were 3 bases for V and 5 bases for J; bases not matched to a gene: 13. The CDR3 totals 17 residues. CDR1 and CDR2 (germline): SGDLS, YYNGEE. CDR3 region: CASSEGRASGIIDTQYF. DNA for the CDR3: TGTGCCAGCAGCGAAGGTCGGGCTAGCGGGATTATAGATACGCAGTATTTT. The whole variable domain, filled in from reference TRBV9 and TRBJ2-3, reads DSGVTQTPKHLITATGQRVTLRCSPRSGDLSVYWYQQSLDQGLQFLIQYYNGEERAKGNILERFSAQQFPDLHSELNLSSLELGDSALYFCASSEGRASGIIDTQYFGPGTRLTVL.

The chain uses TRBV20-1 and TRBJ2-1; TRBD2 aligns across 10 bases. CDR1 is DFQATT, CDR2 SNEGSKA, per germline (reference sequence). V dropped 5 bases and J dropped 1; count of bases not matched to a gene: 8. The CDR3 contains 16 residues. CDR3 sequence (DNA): TGCAGTGCTGGGGGGACTAGCGAGAGATCCTACAATGAGCAGTTCTTC. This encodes CSAGGTSERSYNEQFF.

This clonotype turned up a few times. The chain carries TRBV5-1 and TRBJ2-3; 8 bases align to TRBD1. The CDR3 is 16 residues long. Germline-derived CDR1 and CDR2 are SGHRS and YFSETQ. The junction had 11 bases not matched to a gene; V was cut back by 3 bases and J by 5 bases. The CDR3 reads CASSWRQGTDGDTQYF. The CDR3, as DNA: TGCGCCAGCAGCTGGCGACAGGGGACTGACGGAGATACGCAGTATTTT.

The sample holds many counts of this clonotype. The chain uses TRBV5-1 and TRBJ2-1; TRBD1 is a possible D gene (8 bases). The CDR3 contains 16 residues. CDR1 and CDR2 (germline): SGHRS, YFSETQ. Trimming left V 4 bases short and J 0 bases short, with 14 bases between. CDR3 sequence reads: CASSPQGGSSYNEQFF. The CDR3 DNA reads TGCGCCAGCAGCCCACAGGGGGGGAGCTCCTACAATGAGCAGTTCTTC.

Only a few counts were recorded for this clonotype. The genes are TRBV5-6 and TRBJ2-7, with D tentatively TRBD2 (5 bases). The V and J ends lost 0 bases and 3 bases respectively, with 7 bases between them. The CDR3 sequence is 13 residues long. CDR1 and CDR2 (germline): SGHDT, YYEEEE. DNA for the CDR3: TGTGCCAGCAGCTTGGGAGGGTTCTACGAGCAGTACTTC. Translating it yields CASSLGGFYEQYF.

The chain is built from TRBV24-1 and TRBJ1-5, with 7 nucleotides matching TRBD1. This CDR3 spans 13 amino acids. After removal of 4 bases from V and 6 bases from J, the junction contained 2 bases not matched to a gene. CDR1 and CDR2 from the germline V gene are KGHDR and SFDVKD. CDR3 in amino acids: CATSEGTVQPQHF. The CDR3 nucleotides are TGTGCCACCAGTGAGGGGACAGTTCAGCCCCAGCATTTT.